This T cell receptor beta chain was profiled in a study of multiple sclerosis patients with progressive multifocal leukoencephalopathy. Findings of the study overall: Before and during natalizumab, the clones expanded at PML already existed. In most PML patients, TRB repertoires appeared less diverse by entropy.

This was a survey-level run. Each PCR contained spiked synthetic TR CDR3 controls spanning every V-J pairing. Method: immunoSEQ multiplex PCR; TCRdb's copy keeps in-frame clones and lacks some. The sample yields approximately 30,000 clones, almost 90% seen once. The length of the CDR3 is 14 residues. Germline V lookup: CDR1 SGHTA, CDR2 FQGNSA. V gave up 0 bases and J gave up 5 bases, with 10 bases separating them. About this clone itself: Antigen specificity is unknown.

Time point denoted: about a year of natalizumab therapy. This chain uses TRBV7-2 with TRBJ1-1; the D gene is possibly TRBD1 (5 bases). The sequencing used PBMCs, collected from a patient treated with natalizumab. The origin of this receptor is a human donor with multiple sclerosis. The CDR3 DNA sequence: TGTGCCAGCAGCTTAGCTACGGAGGGGACTGAAGCTTTCTTT. It translates to CASSLATEGTEAFF.